These 27 T cell receptor beta chains came from one sample sequenced in a study of blood T cell repertoires in COVID-19. Generated by immunoSEQ multiplex PCR, the TCRdb table keeps only in-frame clones and is missing some. Here the sample spans 250,000 or so clones, about 84% being singletons. Sequences were obtained from peripheral blood. These receptors were obtained from an elderly man with acute or convalescent COVID-19.

This CDR3 reads CASSPSSGSGYGYTF. DNA for the CDR3: TGTGCCAGCAGTCCCTCATCGGGTTCTGGCTATGGCTACACCTTC. The chain links TRBV28 to TRBJ1-2; D call uncertain. Trimming took off 5 bases at V and 4 bases at J, with 17 bases between the two ends. Germline assignment: CDR1 MDHEN and CDR2 SYDVKM. This CDR3 spans 15 amino acids.

The chain uses TRBV19 and TRBJ1-1; D might be TRBD1 (6 bases). Germline V lookup: CDR1 LNHDA, CDR2 SQIVND (reference sequence). The CDR3 has 13 amino acids. Trimming stripped 7 bases from V and 6 bases from J, with 15 bases between. The CDR3 sequence is CASKVPGQPEAFF. The CDR3 DNA follows: TGTGCCAGTAAAGTGCCTGGACAGCCTGAAGCTTTCTTT. The variable domain in full, with the rest retrieved from reference TRBV19 and TRBJ1-1, is DGGITQSPKYLFRKEGQNVTLSCEQNLNHDAMYWYRQDPGQGLRLIYYSQIVNDFQKGDIAEGYSVSREKKESFPLTVTSAQKNPTAFYLCASKVPGQPEAFFGQGTRLTVV.

V gene TRBV18 combines with J gene TRBJ2-7; D is unclear. Trimming pared 2 bases from V and 9 bases from J, leaving 14 bases between. Germline CDR1 is KGHSH and CDR2 is LQKENI. The CDR3 totals 13 residues. CDR3 nucleotides: TGTGCCAGCTCACCAAACGAGGAGTATTCGCAGTACTTC. It is translated as CASSPNEEYSQYF. The variable domain in full, with the rest retrieved from reference TRBV18 and TRBJ2-7, is NAGVMQNPRHLVRRRGQEARLRCSPMKGHSHVYWYRQLPEEGLKFMVYLQKENIIDESGMPKERFSAEFPKEGPSILRIQQVVRGDSAAYFCASSPNEEYSQYFGPGTRLTVT.

V and J are TRBV3-1 (or the pseudogene TRBV3-2) and TRBJ1-2, with 11 bases fitting TRBD1. Germline V gives CDR1 LGHDT, CDR2 YNNKEL (reference sequence). There are 11 residues in the CDR3. With V trimmed by 4 bases and J by 11 bases, 0 bases remained unmatched. This CDR3 reads CASSRDRGYTF. The CDR3 nucleotides read TGTGCCAGCAGCCGGGACAGGGGGTACACCTTC.

The chain combines TRBV2 with TRBJ1-4, with TRBD1 identical over 9 bases. Germline V CDR1 and CDR2: SNHLY, FYNNEI. The junction had 8 bases not matched to a gene; V was cut back by 5 bases and J by 4 bases. The CDR3 spans 16 residues. The CDR3 nucleotides are TGTGCCAGCAGTAAACGACCGGGACAGGGTAATGAAAAACTGTTTTTT. Its protein product is CASSKRPGQGNEKLFF.

The chain is built from TRBV3-1 (or the pseudogene TRBV3-2) and TRBJ1-2, with 9 bases fitting TRBD1. V lost 4 bases, J lost 8 bases, and 14 bases stayed unmatched. The length of the CDR3 is 16 residues. Germline V gene lookup returns CDR1 LGHDT and CDR2 YNNKEL (reference sequence). CDR3 in amino acids: CASSLGTLPGTGGYTF. DNA of the CDR3: TGTGCCAGCAGCCTGGGCACCCTTCCCGGGACAGGGGGCTACACCTTC.

The sample holds a few counts of this clone. V and J are TRBV9 and TRBJ1-4; TRBD1 aligns across 7 bases. Per the germline V gene, CDR1 is SGDLS and CDR2 is YYNGEE. V trimming: 2 bases; J trimming: 8 bases; junction bases outside the gene matches: 9. The CDR3 spans 15 residues. The CDR3 loop is CASSVSGTAAEKLFF. DNA for the CDR3: TGTGCCAGCAGCGTCTCCGGGACAGCGGCGGAAAAACTGTTTTTT.

This rearrangement joins TRBV28 to TRBJ1-5, with TRBD1 identical over 7 bases. Germline V gene lookup returns CDR1 MDHEN and CDR2 SYDVKM. This CDR3 contains 17 residues. With V trimmed by 5 bases and J by 0 bases, 10 bases remained unmatched. The DNA for the CDR3 is TGTGCCAGCAGTCGGGCGGGACAGTTTAATAGCAATCAGCCCCAGCATTTT. The encoded protein is CASSRAGQFNSNQPQHF.

The CDR3 DNA follows: TGTGCCAGCAGTATCGCGGGTTACTATGGCTACACCTTC. This sequence encodes CASSIAGYYGYTF. The genes are TRBV27 and TRBJ1-2, with no clear D. Germline CDR1 and CDR2: MNHEY and SMNVEV (reference sequence). The V end was cut by 5 bases, the J end by 3 bases, with 10 bases between. The CDR3 has 13 amino acids.

The chain couples TRBV18 to TRBJ2-7, with D perhaps matching TRBD1 (6 bases). Trimming took 3 bases from V and 5 from J, leaving 14 bases between them. The CDR3 length is 14 residues. From germline, CDR1 is KGHSH and CDR2 LQKENI. This CDR3 reads CASSPYTEGDEQYF. The CDR3, as DNA: TGTGCCAGCTCACCCTACACCGAGGGGGACGAGCAGTACTTC. Full variable domain (missing parts from reference TRBV18 and TRBJ2-7): NAGVMQNPRHLVRRRGQEARLRCSPMKGHSHVYWYRQLPEEGLKFMVYLQKENIIDESGMPKERFSAEFPKEGPSILRIQQVVRGDSAAYFCASSPYTEGDEQYFGPGTRLTVT.

The genes are TRBV19 and TRBJ1-2; 8 positions match TRBD1. Germline V gene data show CDR1 as LNHDA and CDR2 as SQIVND (reference sequence). V shed 7 bases and J 8 bases; nucleotides not matched to a gene: 3. The CDR3 length is 11 residues. The CDR3 reads CASNQGAGYTF. The CDR3 nucleotides read TGTGCCAGTAATCAGGGGGCGGGCTACACCTTC.

DNA of the CDR3: TGTGCCAGCAGTTACGGGAGGACGGCCTATCAGCCCCAGCATTTT. This translates into CASSYGRTAYQPQHF. The chain is built from TRBV6-2 or TRBV6-3 and TRBJ1-5; D is unclear. The ends were cut back, 2 bases at V and 5 bases at J, with 13 bases in the middle. Germline CDR1 MNHEY, CDR2 SVGEGT. This CDR3 region has 15 residues.

The chain is built from TRBV19 and TRBJ1-1; D is possibly TRBD1 (6 bases). Per germline, CDR1 LNHDA and CDR2 SQIVND (reference sequence). V was pared by 3 bases and J by 1 base, with 15 bases between. This CDR3 has 16 amino acids. The CDR3 reads CASSIRGTGRNTEAFF. DNA of the CDR3: TGTGCCAGTAGTATTAGGGGAACAGGGAGGAACACTGAAGCTTTCTTT.

The chain joins TRBV4-1 to TRBJ2-1; the match to TRBD1 covers 7 bases. The CDR3 totals 18 residues. The V gene's germline CDR1 is MGHRA and CDR2 YSYEKL. With 1 base clipped from V and 7 bases from J, the junction kept 16 bases outside the gene matches. CDR3 bases: TGCGCCAGCAGCCAAGTGCCTCAGGGGACAGCGGCTCTGAATGAGCAGTTCTTC. It codes for CASSQVPQGTAALNEQFF.

This chain uses TRBV11-2 with TRBJ1-5; D is possibly TRBD1 (5 bases). This CDR3 has 15 amino acids. Looked up from germline, CDR1 is SGHAT and CDR2 is FQNNGV. With 0 bases removed from V and 3 bases from J, the gap between germline ends came to 9 bases. CDR3 DNA: TGTGCCAGCAGCTTAGAAGGCAGGGTCAATCAGCCCCAGCATTTT. Encoded protein: CASSLEGRVNQPQHF.

V and J are TRBV19 and TRBJ1-5, with 9 bases aligning to TRBD1. The CDR3 contains 16 residues. Germline V gene sequence: CDR1 LNHDA, CDR2 SQIVND (reference sequence). The ends lost 0 bases at V and 4 bases at J; junction bases unmatched: 4. CDR3 loop: CASSIDGTGPNQPQHF. Written as DNA, the CDR3 is TGTGCCAGTAGTATAGATGGGACAGGGCCAAATCAGCCCCAGCATTTT.

To note about this clone: Distinct nucleotide sequences in the sample also encode this CDR3. This chain links TRBV29-1 with TRBJ1-5; 9 bases fit TRBD1. Germline CDR1 reads SQVTM; CDR2 reads ANQGSEA. The CDR3 is made up of 13 amino acids. Trimming cost V 6 bases and J 1 base; bases outside gene matches: 1. For the CDR3, the DNA is TGCAGCGTGGGACAGGGAAGCAATCAGCCCCAGCATTTT. It specifies CSVGQGSNQPQHF.

The chain couples TRBV6-6 to TRBJ2-1; D is perhaps TRBD2 (6 bases). The CDR3 loop spans 12 amino acids. The ends were cut back, 6 bases at V and 8 bases at J, with 11 bases in the middle. Germline V gives CDR1 MNHNY, CDR2 SVGAGI (reference sequence). The CDR3 reads CASSGSQYEQFF. Written as DNA, the CDR3 is TGTGCCAGCAGCGGGAGTCAGTATGAGCAGTTCTTC.

The chain couples TRBV7-8 to TRBJ2-7; no firm D call. V was shortened by 1 base and J by 1 base, with 5 bases between the two germline ends. Per germline, CDR1 SGHVS and CDR2 FQNEAQ. The CDR3 has 13 residues. CDR3 sequence: CASSLGLSYEQYF. CDR3 nucleotide sequence: TGTGCCAGCAGCTTAGGGCTGTCCTACGAGCAGTACTTC.

This rearrangement joins TRBV28 to TRBJ2-5, with 7 bases lining up with TRBD1. The CDR3 runs to 12 residues. Unmatched junction bases numbered 2, after V lost 8 bases and J lost 2 bases. Germline lookup yields CDR1 MDHEN and CDR2 SYDVKM. The CDR3 sequence is CASRDSQETQYF. CDR3 nucleotide sequence: TGTGCCAGCCGGGACAGTCAAGAGACCCAGTACTTC.

This clone appeared a few times. The chain has TRBV21-1 and TRBJ2-2; the listed D gene, TRBD2, was not tested against the DNA. TRBV21-1 is deemed a pseudogene. This CDR3 is built from 16 residues. The CDR3 loop reads CASSKGVSANTGELFF. CDR3 coding DNA: TGTGCCAGCAGCAAAGGGGTAAGCGCGAATACCGGGGAGCTGTTTTTT.

The gene calls are TRBV19 and TRBJ1-5, with 12 bases aligning to TRBD1. The CDR3 runs to 18 residues. V dropped 7 bases and J dropped 6; count of bases not matched to a gene: 16. In germline, CDR1 is LNHDA, CDR2 SQIVND (reference sequence). CDR3 amino acids: CASTSRGTGGFVSQPQHF. The CDR3 nucleotides read TGTGCCAGTACCTCGAGGGGGACAGGGGGCTTTGTTAGTCAGCCCCAGCATTTT. The whole variable domain, remainder taken from reference TRBV19 and TRBJ1-5, is DGGITQSPKYLFRKEGQNVTLSCEQNLNHDAMYWYRQDPGQGLRLIYYSQIVNDFQKGDIAEGYSVSREKKESFPLTVTSAQKNPTAFYLCASTSRGTGGFVSQPQHFGDGTRLSIL.

This sequence joins TRBV19 and TRBJ1-5; TRBD1 matches at 10 bases. CDR1 LNHDA and CDR2 SQIVND come from the germline V gene (reference sequence). V was pared by 3 bases and J by 7 bases, with 9 bases of the junction left unmatched. The CDR3 extends over 16 amino acids. The CDR3 here is CASSITRDRGQQPQHF. The CDR3 region has the DNA TGTGCCAGTAGTATCACGAGGGACAGGGGTCAACAGCCCCAGCATTTT.

The rearrangement joins TRBV28 to TRBJ2-2; tentatively, D is TRBD2 (6 bases). Trimming left V 6 bases short and J 3 bases short, with 11 bases between. The length of the CDR3 is 14 residues. Germline V gene sequence: CDR1 MDHEN, CDR2 SYDVKM. The CDR3 DNA follows: TGTGCCAGCAGACGTGGGGAGGACACCGGGGAGCTGTTTTTT. Amino acid sequence: CASRRGEDTGELFF.

This sequence joins TRBV7-9 and TRBJ2-1, with 7 bases lining up with TRBD2. Germline V gene sequence: CDR1 SEHNR, CDR2 FQNEAQ (reference sequence). The CDR3 loop spans 15 amino acids. J gave up 4 bases and V 5 bases, and 8 bases lay outside the gene matches. This CDR3 reads CASSPRGSGYNEQFF. CDR3 in DNA: TGTGCCAGCAGCCCCCGGGGTAGCGGGTACAATGAGCAGTTCTTC.

Concerning this clone itself: One end of the junction varies from germline; a read error may be responsible. V is TRBV10-3 and J is TRBJ1-2; 7 positions agree with TRBD1. CDR1 ENHRY and CDR2 SYGVKD come from the germline V gene. The CDR3 is 14 amino acids. CDR3: CATSPDRAKYGYTF. CDR3 DNA: TGTGCCACCTCCCCTGACAGGGCTAAGTATGGCTACACCTTC.

V gene TRBV6-6 combines with J gene TRBJ2-7; TRBD1 matches 9 bases. Per germline, CDR1 MNHNY and CDR2 SVGAGI (reference sequence). The CDR3 totals 15 residues. Trimming removed 6 bases from V and 2 bases from J; junction bases left unmatched: 8. In nucleotides, the CDR3 is TGTGCCAGCAGATCAACAGGGGGCCTGACCTACGAGCAGTACTTC. Protein sequence: CASRSTGGLTYEQYF.